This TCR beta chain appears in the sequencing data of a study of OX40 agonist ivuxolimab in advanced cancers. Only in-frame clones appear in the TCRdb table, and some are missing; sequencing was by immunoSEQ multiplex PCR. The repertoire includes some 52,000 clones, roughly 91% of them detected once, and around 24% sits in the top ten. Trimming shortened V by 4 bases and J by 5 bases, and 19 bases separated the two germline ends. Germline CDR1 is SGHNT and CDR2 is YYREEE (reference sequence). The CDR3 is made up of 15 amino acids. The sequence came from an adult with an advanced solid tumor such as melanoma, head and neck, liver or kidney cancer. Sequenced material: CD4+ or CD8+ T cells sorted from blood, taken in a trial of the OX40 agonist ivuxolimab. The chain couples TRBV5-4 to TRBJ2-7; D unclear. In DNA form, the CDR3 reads TGTGCCAGCAGCACCCGATCGGCCACCGACGACGAGCAGTACTTC. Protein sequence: CASSTRSATDDEQYF.